The 19 T cell receptor beta chains below all came from one sample that was sequenced in a study of blood T cell repertoires in COVID-19. Repertoires were generated with immunoSEQ multiplex PCR, while TCRdb's copy carries only in-frame clones and drops some. In the table there are tens of thousands of clones, 75% to 90% of which are singletons. Sequencing used peripheral blood. The receptors come from a man older than 75 with acute or convalescent COVID-19.

The chain employs TRBV12-3 or TRBV12-4 and TRBJ2-7; TRBD2 agrees at 7 bases. The CDR3 has 12 residues. V shed 6 bases and J 4 bases; nucleotides not matched to a gene: 3. As DNA, the CDR3 is TGTGCCAGCAGAGGCGGGAGTTACGAGCAGTACTTC. Translated, it gives CASRGGSYEQYF.

This rearrangement joins TRBV10-3 to TRBJ2-1, with D possibly TRBD2 on 5 matching bases. The CDR3 runs 14 residues. V shed 6 bases and J shed 5 bases, with 14 bases lying between them. Germline V gene sequence: CDR1 ENHRY, CDR2 SYGVKD. CDR3 sequence (DNA): TGTGCCATCAGCCGCGGGCCCCGTGACAATGAGCAGTTCTTC. This translates into CAISRGPRDNEQFF.

V and J are TRBV9 and TRBJ1-4; 9 positions match TRBD1. Looked up from germline, CDR1 is SGDLS and CDR2 is YYNGEE. Trimming cost V 2 bases and J 7 bases; bases outside gene matches: 6. This CDR3 comprises 15 residues. The CDR3 region is CASSVNNRGPEKLFF. DNA for the CDR3: TGTGCCAGCAGCGTCAACAACAGGGGGCCTGAAAAACTGTTTTTT.

The V and J genes are TRBV29-1 and TRBJ2-2, with 8 bases identical to TRBD1. The CDR3 has 16 residues. Looked up from germline, CDR1 is SQVTM and CDR2 is ANQGSEA. V gave up 5 bases and J gave up 0 bases; unmatched junction bases: 8. The CDR3 sequence: CSVKTQGAANTGELFF. In DNA form, the CDR3 reads TGCAGCGTTAAGACTCAGGGGGCCGCGAACACCGGGGAGCTGTTTTTT.

V and J are TRBV23-1 and TRBJ2-5; the D is unclear. TRBV23-1 is labeled an ORF, and its function is uncertain. CDR3 size: 15 residues. V was cut by 0 bases and J by 1 base, with 9 bases left in between. CDR3 nucleotides: TGCGCCAGCAGTCAATCTCGCGCTTCCCAAGAGACCCAGTACTTC. It yields the protein CASSQSRASQETQYF.

The chain employs TRBV7-2 and TRBJ2-1; D gene uncertain. V lost 2 bases and J lost 8, with 4 bases in between. This CDR3 has 11 residues. The germline CDR1 and CDR2 sequences are SGHTA and FQGNSA. Here the CDR3 reads CASSLIDEQFF. CDR3 DNA: TGTGCCAGCAGCTTAATAGATGAGCAGTTCTTC.

A few counts support this clone. V usage is TRBV28 and J usage is TRBJ1-2; D is unclear. Germline V CDR1 and CDR2: MDHEN, SYDVKM. The CDR3 has 13 amino acids. The V gene lost 4 bases and the J gene lost 2 bases, with 8 bases spanning the gap. The CDR3 DNA reads as TGTGCCAGCAGTTCGGTCGAGAACTATGGCTACACCTTC. This translates into CASSSVENYGYTF.

Here the CDR3 DNA reads TGTGCCAGCAGTTCCGGTCTGCCTAGCGGGAGGGCCGACTACAATGAGCAGTTCTTC. It yields the protein CASSSGLPSGRADYNEQFF. The gene calls are TRBV28 and TRBJ2-1; 12 bases align to TRBD2. Germline V gene sequence: CDR1 MDHEN, CDR2 SYDVKM. The V segment lost 4 bases and the J segment 3 bases; nucleotides outside the gene matches: 13. This CDR3 is 19 amino acids long.

This sequence joins TRBV6-5 and TRBJ2-7, with 9 bases matching TRBD2. V gave up 4 bases and J gave up 0 bases; unmatched junction bases: 4. CDR1 is MNHEY, CDR2 SVGAGI, per germline. The CDR3 loop spans 15 amino acids. Written as DNA, the CDR3 is TGTGCCAGCAGTTTAGCGGGGGCCATCTCCTACGAGCAGTACTTC. Translation gives CASSLAGAISYEQYF.

The rearrangement links TRBV20-1 to TRBJ2-7; D may be TRBD1 (6 bases). The V gene lost 3 bases and the J gene lost 1 base, with 13 bases spanning the gap. Germline lookup yields CDR1 DFQATT and CDR2 SNEGSKA (reference sequence). The CDR3 extends over 14 amino acids. DNA of the CDR3: TGCAGTGCTAGTCGCCGACAGGCTTCCTACGAGCAGTACTTC. It codes for CSASRRQASYEQYF.

This sequence joins TRBV25-1 and TRBJ2-7; 8 bases align to TRBD2. The germline CDR1 and CDR2 sequences are MGHDK and SYGVNS. V lost 4 bases to trimming and J lost 1 base; unmatched junction nucleotides: 6. The CDR3 spans 15 residues. In DNA form, the CDR3 reads TGTGCCAGCAGTGCAGGACTAGCCGATTCCTACGAGCAGTACTTC. Its translation: CASSAGLADSYEQYF.

The J gene is TRBJ2-1, the V gene TRBV19; TRBD2 aligns across 11 bases. Germline loops: CDR1 LNHDA, CDR2 SQIVND (reference sequence). This CDR3 comprises 15 residues. V trimming: 3 bases; J trimming: 10 bases; junction bases outside the gene matches: 8. This CDR3 is CASSMNSGGAREQFF. In nucleotides, the CDR3 is TGTGCCAGTAGTATGAATAGCGGGGGGGCTAGGGAGCAGTTCTTC.

The rearrangement uses TRBV6-1 and TRBJ2-1, with TRBD2 identical over 10 bases. This CDR3 has 15 amino acids. Germline CDR1 reads MNHNS; CDR2 reads SASEGT. The V and J ends lost 3 bases and 9 bases, in that order; junction bases with no gene match: 8. CDR3 sequence: CASSEDLAGVGEQFF. The CDR3 nucleotides are TGTGCCAGCAGTGAGGATCTAGCGGGAGTGGGTGAGCAGTTCTTC.

The CDR3 is CASSFAGRFGYTF. CDR3 nucleotide sequence: TGTGCCAGCAGTTTTGCAGGGCGATTTGGCTACACCTTC. The V gene is TRBV28, the J gene TRBJ1-2; tentative D call: TRBD1 (5 bases). This CDR3 has 13 residues. Trimming removed 3 bases at V and 7 bases at J, with 12 bases between. In germline, CDR1 is MDHEN, CDR2 SYDVKM.

The chain combines TRBV5-1 with TRBJ2-2, with TRBD1 as a possible D gene (6 bases). The CDR3 covers 14 residues. Trimming removed 5 bases from V and 5 bases from J, with 13 bases in between. Germline loops: CDR1 SGHRS, CDR2 YFSETQ. The CDR3 spells CASRPLRGTGELFF. The CDR3 nucleotides are TGCGCCAGCAGACCCCTCAGGGGAACCGGGGAGCTGTTTTTT.

The CDR3 loop reads CASSQDTPGTVNEKLFF. The CDR3 nucleotides read TGCGCCAGCAGCCAAGACACACCCGGGACAGTTAATGAAAAACTGTTTTTT. The chain has TRBV4-3 and TRBJ1-4, with 7 bases fitting TRBD1. The CDR3 runs to 17 residues. Germline CDR1 LGHNA, CDR2 YSLEER. J gave up 4 bases and V 0 bases, and 8 bases lay outside the gene matches.

This clone occurred once. This chain links TRBV7-2 with TRBJ2-2, with 12 bases lining up with TRBD2. Germline CDR1 reads SGHTA; CDR2 reads FQGNSA. CDR3 length: 17 amino acids. The J segment lost 2 bases and the V segment lost 3 bases, leaving 4 bases of the junction unmatched. The CDR3 coding sequence is TGTGCCAGCAGCTTCCCTAGCGGGAGGGATAACACCGGGGAGCTGTTTTTT. Protein product: CASSFPSGRDNTGELFF.

The V call is TRBV5-5, the J call TRBJ1-6; the D gene is possibly TRBD1 (5 bases). V lost 6 bases and J 8 bases, leaving 18 bases between the germline ends. The CDR3 covers 15 residues. Germline V lookup: CDR1 SGHKS, CDR2 YYEKEE (reference sequence). The CDR3 nucleotides are TGTGCCAGCATCCTCCGGCAGGGTCTAGATTCACCCCTCCACTTT. Its protein product is CASILRQGLDSPLHF.

The V and J genes are TRBV11-2 and TRBJ2-3; D possibly corresponds to TRBD2 (6 bases). Deletions cut 0 bases from V and 1 base from J, with 17 bases between. The germline V gene encodes CDR1 SGHAT and CDR2 FQNNGV. This CDR3 comprises 18 residues. The CDR3: CASSLDPPSAPGTDTQYF. CDR3 coding DNA: TGTGCCAGCAGCTTAGACCCTCCTAGCGCCCCTGGCACAGATACGCAGTATTTT.